Shown below are 23 T cell receptor beta chains from a single sample sequenced in a study of T cell changes during pregnancy in multiple sclerosis (dated by TCRdb to 2018 to 2020). The library came from the immunoSEQ multiplex PCR assay. The table was pulled from immuneACCESS by TCRdb, which kept in-frame rearrangements only. Such tables lose some clones; where checked, under half of the loss comes from unresolved V genes, and the rest has no known cause. Present in this sample are 68,000 or so clones, under 95% of which were seen just once. The ten top clones hold 0.86% of the sample. The input for sequencing was peripheral blood, taken in the second trimester of pregnancy. The receptors come from a female donor with multiple sclerosis, enrolled in a pregnancy study.

The chain joins TRBV4-2 to TRBJ2-2, with 11 bases matching TRBD2. The CDR3 covers 17 residues. J was trimmed by 0 bases and V by 4 bases; bases with no gene match: 4. Per germline, CDR1 LGHNA and CDR2 YNFKEQ. The CDR3 sequence is CASSPSGGLPNTGELFF. CDR3 DNA: TGTGCCAGCAGCCCTAGCGGGGGGCTACCGAACACCGGGGAGCTGTTTTTT.

The rearrangement joins TRBV27 to TRBJ1-2; a possible D gene is TRBD1 (5 bases). Between the trimmed V and J ends, which lost 6 bases and 4 bases, there was a span of 15 bases. This CDR3 spans 14 amino acids. From germline, CDR1 is MNHEY and CDR2 SMNVEV (reference sequence). CDR3 in DNA: TGTGCCAGCAGCCCCGGGGGGATGGCCTATGGCTACACCTTC. Translating it yields CASSPGGMAYGYTF.

This clone has just a few counts. The chain uses TRBV30 and TRBJ1-2; possible D gene TRBD1, 5 bases. Germline V gene lookup returns CDR1 GTSNPN and CDR2 SVGIG (reference sequence). The CDR3 covers 14 residues. The ends were cut back, 4 bases at V and 6 bases at J, with 18 bases in the middle. This chain's CDR3 is CAWKWGRGMDGYTF. The CDR3 DNA sequence: TGTGCCTGGAAGTGGGGGAGGGGAATGGATGGCTACACCTTC.

DNA for the CDR3: TGTGCCAGCAGCCCACCACAGGGTCGCTCCTACAATGAGCAGTTCTTC. Translation: CASSPPQGRSYNEQFF. V is TRBV7-9 and J is TRBJ2-1; possibly TRBD1 for D (6 bases). The CDR3 runs 16 residues. V shed 5 bases and J shed 0 bases, with 14 bases lying between them. Germline V gene data show CDR1 as SEHNR and CDR2 as FQNEAQ (reference sequence).

This rearrangement joins TRBV11-3 to TRBJ2-7; TRBD1 agrees at 9 bases. Trimming cost V 5 bases and J 2 bases; bases outside gene matches: 7. The germline V gene has CDR1 SGHNT and CDR2 YENEEA. The CDR3 contains 15 residues. The CDR3 DNA follows: TGTGCCAGCAGCACCACCAGACAGGGGGCCTACGAGCAGTACTTC. This encodes CASSTTRQGAYEQYF.

The chain has TRBV19 and TRBJ1-1; TRBD1 might be the D (6 bases). The V end lost 5 bases, the J end lost 6 bases, and 13 bases lay between the germline ends. From germline, CDR1 is LNHDA and CDR2 SQIVND (reference sequence). The CDR3 extends over 13 amino acids. CDR3 coding DNA: TGTGCCAGTAGTTCGCAGGGGAGCCCTGAAGCTTTCTTT. Its translation is CASSSQGSPEAFF. The full variable domain, rest sourced from reference TRBV19 and TRBJ1-1, is DGGITQSPKYLFRKEGQNVTLSCEQNLNHDAMYWYRQDPGQGLRLIYYSQIVNDFQKGDIAEGYSVSREKKESFPLTVTSAQKNPTAFYLCASSSQGSPEAFFGQGTRLTVV.

This chain joins TRBV14 and TRBJ2-1; 11 bases line up with TRBD1. Germline CDR1 and CDR2: SGHDN and FVKESK. V was clipped by 8 bases and J by 9 bases; unmatched bases: 15. The CDR3 extends over 16 amino acids. The CDR3 spells CASGPFLGQGDSEQFF. The CDR3 DNA is TGTGCCAGCGGCCCATTCCTGGGACAGGGGGATAGTGAGCAGTTCTTC.

The chain carries TRBV7-6 and TRBJ1-1, with 7 bases identical to TRBD1. V dropped 2 bases and J dropped 4; count of bases not matched to a gene: 7. This CDR3 comprises 15 residues. Germline CDR1 SGHVS, CDR2 FNYEAQ. The CDR3 protein is CASSLTGAEGTEAFF. CDR3 DNA: TGTGCCAGCAGCTTAACAGGGGCGGAGGGCACTGAAGCTTTCTTT.

The sample holds one count of this clone. The rearrangement joins TRBV10-3 to TRBJ1-2, with a tentative D call TRBD1 (6 bases). Germline CDR1 is ENHRY and CDR2 is SYGVKD. This CDR3 has 15 residues. V lost 0 bases and J 1 base, leaving 9 bases between the germline ends. The CDR3 region is CAISESTGVNYGYTF. CDR3 in DNA: TGTGCCATCAGTGAGTCGACAGGTGTTAACTATGGCTACACCTTC.

This rearrangement joins TRBV5-6 to TRBJ2-3, with 12 bases identical to TRBD1. After removal of 5 bases from V and 6 bases from J, the junction contained 13 bases not matched to a gene. The CDR3 consists of 17 residues. Germline values: CDR1 SGHDT, CDR2 YYEEEE. CDR3 sequence (DNA): TGTGCCAGCAGTCTTGACTTAGGGACAGGGGGCGCGGATACGCAGTATTTT. This gives the protein CASSLDLGTGGADTQYF.

The chain combines TRBV11-2 with TRBJ1-4, with D hard to call. Per germline, CDR1 SGHAT and CDR2 FQNNGV. CDR3 length equals 20 residues. V lost 0 bases to trimming and J lost 0 bases, with 20 bases between them. The CDR3 region has the DNA TGTGCCAGCAGCTTAGATCACGCCAAGCGGATATTCTCAACTAATGAAAAACTGTTTTTT. This encodes CASSLDHAKRIFSTNEKLFF.

V and J are TRBV11-2 and TRBJ1-1, with a weak D call TRBD1 (5 bases). Per the germline V gene, CDR1 is SGHAT and CDR2 is FQNNGV. CDR3 length: 13 residues. The V and J ends lost 6 bases and 0 bases respectively, with 8 bases between them. CDR3 in amino acids: CASSRTLNTEAFF. The CDR3 DNA follows: TGTGCCAGCAGTCGGACACTGAACACTGAAGCTTTCTTT.

The chain's CDR3 is CASSLRTTAYEQYF. DNA of the CDR3: TGTGCCAGCAGCCTTAGGACTACCGCCTACGAGCAGTACTTC. The chain uses TRBV11-1 and TRBJ2-7; TRBD2 might be the D (6 bases). Trimming shortened V by 5 bases and J by 2 bases, and 13 bases separated the two germline ends. Germline assignment: CDR1 SGHAT and CDR2 FQDESV (reference sequence). This CDR3 is built from 14 residues.

This clone was detected a few times. V gene TRBV25-1 combines with J gene TRBJ1-1; TRBD1 matches at 7 bases. The germline V gene has CDR1 MGHDK and CDR2 SYGVNS. V trimming: 5 bases; J trimming: 4 bases; junction bases outside the gene matches: 7. The CDR3 has 14 residues. CDR3 protein: CASSPTGDATEAFF. The CDR3 coding sequence is TGTGCCAGCAGTCCTACAGGGGACGCCACTGAAGCTTTCTTT.

J is TRBJ2-7 and V is TRBV7-9; a possible D gene is TRBD1 (5 bases). Germline V gene lookup returns CDR1 SEHNR and CDR2 FQNEAQ (reference sequence). The CDR3 sequence is 13 residues long. Trimming took off 5 bases at V and 5 bases at J, with 13 bases between the two ends. This chain's CDR3 is CASSPHGADEQYF. The CDR3 DNA reads TGTGCCAGCAGCCCCCATGGGGCGGACGAGCAGTACTTC.

This clone was seen once. The chain uses TRBV10-3 and TRBJ1-1, with 9 bases identical to TRBD1. Germline V gene sequence: CDR1 ENHRY, CDR2 SYGVKD. CDR3 length equals 14 residues. V trimming: 6 bases; J trimming: 6 bases; junction bases outside the gene matches: 8. The CDR3 region has the DNA TGTGCCATCAGCCCGGACAGGGGCGAGGCTGAAGCTTTCTTT. This codes for CAISPDRGEAEAFF.

The genes are TRBV15 and TRBJ2-1, with 9 bases matching TRBD1. CDR3 length equals 17 residues. CDR1 and CDR2 from the germline V gene are LNHNV and YYDKDF (reference sequence). J was trimmed by 7 bases and V by 2 bases; bases with no gene match: 12. The CDR3 spells CATSRTTSRDRENEQFF. In DNA form, the CDR3 reads TGTGCCACCAGCAGAACTACAAGCCGGGACAGGGAGAATGAGCAGTTCTTC.

The rearrangement joins TRBV11-2 to TRBJ2-5; D might be TRBD2 (6 bases). The CDR3 has 12 amino acids. Trimming stripped 4 bases from V and 7 bases from J, with 10 bases between. Germline-derived CDR1 and CDR2 are SGHAT and FQNNGV. The CDR3 loop is CASSSLGGTQYF. The CDR3 region has the DNA TGTGCCAGCAGCTCCTTGGGGGGGACCCAGTACTTC.

The count of this clone is one. The chain joins TRBV21-1 to TRBJ1-1; the D call of TRBD1 is as the table states it, not checked on the DNA. TRBV21-1 is given as a pseudogene. CDR3 length: 15 amino acids. Written as DNA, the CDR3 is TGTGCCAGCAGCAAAAGAAGGGAAGGGGGCACTGAAGCTTTCTTT. Amino acids: CASSKRREGGTEAFF.

The CDR3 sequence is CASSSTPGGHGYTF. Here the CDR3 DNA reads TGTGCCAGCAGTTCCACTCCAGGGGGCCATGGCTACACCTTC. The chain combines TRBV6-6 with TRBJ1-2; 8 bases map to TRBD1. The CDR3 sequence is 14 residues long. The V and J ends lost 4 bases and 6 bases, in that order; junction bases with no gene match: 7. Germline-derived CDR1 and CDR2 are MNHNY and SVGAGI (reference sequence).

J is TRBJ1-2 and V is TRBV10-2; 8 nucleotides agree with TRBD1. The CDR3 runs to 14 residues. V shed 6 bases and J 2 bases; nucleotides not matched to a gene: 5. Germline CDR1 and CDR2: WSHSY and SAAADI. The CDR3 loop reads CASSLDRVNYGYTF. CDR3 DNA: TGCGCCAGCAGCTTGGACAGGGTCAACTATGGCTACACCTTC.

The V gene is TRBV25-1, the J gene TRBJ2-5; 7 positions match TRBD2. There are 17 residues in the CDR3. With V trimmed by 2 bases and J by 4 bases, 13 bases remained unmatched. Germline CDR1 and CDR2: MGHDK and SYGVNS. The CDR3 protein is CASSEKGWAAGRETQYF. CDR3 DNA: TGTGCCAGCAGTGAAAAAGGCTGGGCAGCGGGGCGAGAGACCCAGTACTTC. The variable domain in full, with the rest retrieved from reference TRBV25-1 and TRBJ2-5, is EADIYQTPRYLVIGTGKKITLECSQTMGHDKMYWYQQDPGMELHLIHYSYGVNSTEKGDLSSESTVSRIRTEHFPLTLESARPSHTSQYLCASSEKGWAAGRETQYFGPGTRLLVL.

This clone was counted once. The chain has TRBV6-6 and TRBJ1-3; 7 nucleotides line up with TRBD1. This CDR3 spans 14 amino acids. CDR1 is MNHNY and CDR2 is SVGAGI in the germline V gene (reference sequence). Trimming removed 5 bases from V and 7 bases from J; junction bases left unmatched: 8. CDR3 nucleotide sequence: TGTGCCAGCAGTAAACAGGGGACCGGGAACACCATATATTTT. Its translation: CASSKQGTGNTIYF.